Listed below are T cell receptor beta chains from one sample, sequenced in a study of T cells in Graves' hyperthyroidism and ophthalmopathy. TCRdb analysed the multiplex PCR reads with MiXCR anew, one entry per CDR3 protein. The table shows fewer than 350,000 distinct CDR3 sequences, with under 25% occurring only once. Sequencing was done on a sample of blood. The receptors originated from a woman aged 45-60 years with Graves' hyperthyroidism. CDR3s leave out the opening cysteine and the closing phenylalanine or tryptophan. Each record gives: V gene, J gene, CDR3 length, CDR3 protein.

>TRBV2|TRBJ1-1|11
AGRYREKAEAF
>TRBV5-1|TRBJ1-1|12
ASSLAPGAYEAF
>TRBV5-8|TRBJ2-3|12
ASSFSGRRDTQY
>TRBV25-1|TRBJ1-1|12
ASSSRVSGTEAF
>TRBV2|TRBJ2-2|14
ASSRGGGGYTGELF
>TRBV18|TRBJ2-7|13
ASSPLSGGSYEQY
>TRBV27|TRBJ1-6|18
ASSLSDRGRGSSYNSPLH
>TRBV28|TRBJ1-2|13
ASNLRGIGNYGYT
>TRBV5-1|TRBJ1-5|16
ASSLDRTRVLDNQPQH
>TRBV20-1|TRBJ2-1|13
SYLNTGQWYNEQF
>TRBV7-9|TRBJ2-7|11
ASSHPNRAEQY
>TRBV6-1|TRBJ1-1|11
ASSSLGGTEAF
>TRBV19|TRBJ2-1|12
ASSIQRGDNEQF
>TRBV9|TRBJ1-1|14
ASSVVGQGAATEAF
>TRBV18|TRBJ1-5|11
ASSPVADQPQH
>TRBV29-1|TRBJ1-2|9
SVVRGDGYT
>TRBV5-1|TRBJ1-2|13
ASSPGQGWYWDYT
>TRBV20-1|TRBJ1-2|11
SAPEGRTYGYT
>TRBV28|TRBJ1-3|15
ASSLGRRKGPGNTIY
>TRBV3-1|TRBJ2-7|13
ASSQGDGPSGGQY
>TRBV6-5|TRBJ2-1|14
ASSYSGTGVMNEQF
>TRBV7-9|TRBJ1-5|13
ASSLYGQGDQPQH
>TRBV28|TRBJ1-1|16
ASSLLLGGPGAGTEAF
>TRBV5-1|TRBJ2-5|12
ASSLSGIRETQY
>TRBV5-1|TRBJ2-3|12
ASSYRDSGDTQY
>TRBV5-1|TRBJ1-3|13
ASSLEGYSGNTIY
>TRBV2|TRBJ1-6|12
ASSLGWENSPLH
>TRBV4-1|TRBJ1-1|12
ASSRGHSNTEAF
>TRBV9|TRBJ2-2|13
ASSVTGTNTGELF
>TRBV11-2|TRBJ2-7|13
ASSRDNLYSYEQY
>TRBV19|TRBJ2-3|13
ASSMSHSSTDTQY
>TRBV10-3|TRBJ2-1|11
AISESAPGEQF
>TRBV19|TRBJ2-3|12
ASSIQRELNTQY
>TRBV18|TRBJ2-3|15
ASSPWPGGAQTDTQY
>TRBV27|TRBJ2-3|12
ASRRTGSTDTQY
>TRBV11-2|TRBJ2-7|9
ASTNTQEQY
>TRBV5-1|TRBJ1-1|14
ASSTQPGQGGREAF
>TRBV24-1|TRBJ1-5|12
ATSEGQVNQPQH
>TRBV12-3/TRBV12-4|TRBJ2-3|10
ASSLARDPAY
>TRBV27|TRBJ1-2|12
ASSLSVGNYGYT
>TRBV5-5|TRBJ1-5|13
ASSRTGLDSQPQH
>TRBV27|TRBJ1-2|11
ASSLGASNGYT
>TRBV5-1|TRBJ1-1|13
ASSLGGGTNTEAF
>TRBV27|TRBJ2-6|12
ASSPHTGANVLT
>TRBV20-1|TRBJ2-4|13
SARGTGGSGNIQY
>TRBV6-2/TRBV6-3|TRBJ2-1|13
ASSLAGSPYNEQF
>TRBV12-3/TRBV12-4|TRBJ2-7|10
ASTVQGYEQY
>TRBV11-2|TRBJ2-2|14
ASSLLRGSGTGELF
>TRBV28|TRBJ1-1|11
ASSWGSNTEAF